One and the same sample provided the 12 T cell receptor beta chains below, sequenced in a study of blood T cell repertoires in COVID-19. The method was immunoSEQ multiplex PCR; TCRdb's version includes in-frame clones alone and lacks a portion of them. Here the sample spans about 170,000 clones, roughly 84% being singletons. The sequencing input was peripheral blood. Receptors were obtained from a man aged 70 or older with active or convalescent COVID-19.

The CDR3, as DNA: TGTGCCAGCAGTCCTCAGGGGGCGTGGGGCGAAAAACTGTTTTTT. This gives the protein CASSPQGAWGEKLFF. V and J are TRBV27 and TRBJ1-4; 8 bases match TRBD1. Looked up from germline, CDR1 is MNHEY and CDR2 is SMNVEV (reference sequence). The CDR3 is made up of 15 amino acids. V lost 5 bases and J lost 8; bases outside the gene matches: 10.

The genes are TRBV30 and TRBJ1-1, with a tentative D call TRBD1 (5 bases). The V gene lost 0 bases and the J gene lost 6 bases, with 11 bases spanning the gap. This CDR3 has 13 amino acids. The V gene's germline CDR1 is GTSNPN and CDR2 SVGIG (reference sequence). Here the CDR3 DNA reads TGTGCCTGGAGTGTGGGGGGACGCGCTGAAGCTTTCTTT. Its protein is CAWSVGGRAEAFF. Based on the CDR3 plus reference TRBV30 and TRBJ1-1, the full variable domain is SQTIHQWPATLVQPVGSPLSLECTVEGTSNPNLYWYRQAAGRGLQLLFYSVGIGQISSEVPQNLSASRPQDRQFILSSKKLLLSDSGFYLCAWSVGGRAEAFFGQGTRLTVV.

CDR3 DNA: TGTGCCAGCAGCTTAATAGGCACAGATACGCAGTATTTT. Its protein is CASSLIGTDTQYF. V usage is TRBV7-2 and J usage is TRBJ2-3; D is uncertain. This CDR3 is built from 13 residues. Trimming shortened V by 2 bases and J by 1 base, and 4 bases separated the two germline ends. The germline CDR1 and CDR2 sequences are SGHTA and FQGNSA.

CDR3 coding DNA: TGTGCCAGCAGCCCGAGGGACAGGGGGCGGGGTGGCTACACCTTC. It is translated as CASSPRDRGRGGYTF. The genes are TRBV7-2 and TRBJ1-2; 12 bases agree with TRBD1. V lost 5 bases, J lost 7 bases, and 8 bases stayed unmatched. Looked up from germline, CDR1 is SGHTA and CDR2 is FQGNSA. The CDR3 sequence is 15 residues long.

The chain uses TRBV3-1 (or the pseudogene TRBV3-2) and TRBJ2-5; no reliable D call. In germline, CDR1 is LGHDT, CDR2 YNNKEL (reference sequence). There are 13 residues in the CDR3. With 6 bases removed from V and 5 bases from J, the gap between germline ends came to 13 bases. The CDR3 protein is CASRFLEVETQYF. DNA of the CDR3: TGTGCCAGCAGGTTCCTCGAGGTGGAGACCCAGTACTTC.

This clone occurred once. This sequence joins TRBV7-9 and TRBJ2-1, with D perhaps matching TRBD2 (5 bases). CDR3 size: 14 residues. The germline gives CDR1 SEHNR, CDR2 FQNEAQ (reference sequence). The V end lost 7 bases, the J end lost 6 bases, and 16 bases lay between the germline ends. CDR3 in amino acids: CASTTRGGVNEQFF. CDR3 in DNA: TGTGCCAGCACCACGAGAGGAGGTGTCAATGAGCAGTTCTTC. Together with reference TRBV7-9 and TRBJ2-1, the CDR3 gives the full variable domain: DTGVSQNPRHKITKRGQNVTFRCDPISEHNRLYWYRQTLGQGPEFLTYFQNEAQLEKSRLLSDRFSAERPKGSFSTLEIQRTEQGDSAMYLCASTTRGGVNEQFFGPGTRLTVL.

The chain joins TRBV6-2 or TRBV6-3 to TRBJ1-2; TRBD1 is a possible D gene (6 bases). V gave up 2 bases and J gave up 2 bases, with 12 bases separating them. This CDR3 is built from 15 residues. CDR1 MNHEY and CDR2 SVGEGT come from the germline V gene. The CDR3 sequence: CASSYAGGLNYGYTF. As DNA, the CDR3 is TGTGCCAGCAGTTACGCTGGGGGCCTGAACTATGGCTACACCTTC.

The chain links TRBV7-2 to TRBJ1-6, with 8 bases aligning to TRBD1. The ends lost 4 bases at V and 3 bases at J; junction bases unmatched: 2. The CDR3 extends over 15 amino acids. Germline assignment: CDR1 SGHTA and CDR2 FQGNSA. CDR3 nucleotide sequence: TGTGCCAGCAGCTGGGACAGGTTCTATAATTCACCCCTCCACTTT. Protein: CASSWDRFYNSPLHF.

The rearrangement links TRBV6-1 to TRBJ1-2, with 9 bases lining up with TRBD1. This CDR3 is 16 amino acids long. Germline-derived CDR1 and CDR2 are MNHNS and SASEGT. Unmatched junction bases numbered 8, after V lost 3 bases and J lost 3 bases. The CDR3 loop is CASSEGGQGLYYGYTF. In DNA, the CDR3 is TGTGCCAGCAGTGAGGGGGGACAGGGCCTCTACTATGGCTACACCTTC.

The chain couples TRBV18 to TRBJ1-5, with 10 bases identical to TRBD1. V lost 5 bases, J lost 2 bases, and 12 bases stayed unmatched. CDR1 and CDR2 from the germline V gene are KGHSH and LQKENI. CDR3 size: 18 residues. CDR3 sequence (DNA): TGTGCCAGCTCAGCAGGGACAGGGGCCCGAACTGGCAATCAGCCCCAGCATTTT. Protein sequence: CASSAGTGARTGNQPQHF.

In nucleotides, the CDR3 is TGTGCCAGCAGCAACCTCCGGGACTATGGAGAGACCCAGTACTTC. It codes for CASSNLRDYGETQYF. This chain joins TRBV6-2 or TRBV6-3 and TRBJ2-5, with TRBD2 matching 7 bases. Losses at the gene ends were 6 bases for V and 4 bases for J; bases not matched to a gene: 11. Germline V gives CDR1 MNHEY, CDR2 SVGEGT. CDR3 length: 15 amino acids.

V and J are TRBV7-8 and TRBJ1-1, with a tentative D call TRBD1 (5 bases). V shed 0 bases and J shed 5 bases, with 13 bases lying between them. Germline-derived CDR1 and CDR2 are SGHVS and FQNEAQ. This CDR3 spans 15 amino acids. CDR3 amino acids: CASSLALGGRTEAFF. The CDR3 region has the DNA TGTGCCAGCAGCTTAGCTCTGGGGGGTAGGACTGAAGCTTTCTTT.